What follows are 20 T cell receptor beta chains derived from one specimen sequenced in a study of blood T cell repertoires in COVID-19. Sequenced by immunoSEQ multiplex PCR; TCRdb stores in-frame clones only, minus some. The sample lists some 93,000 clones; approximately 86% were seen once. Input material: peripheral blood. These receptors were collected from a man between 60 and 75 years old with acute or convalescent COVID-19.

V usage is TRBV10-1 and J usage is TRBJ2-3; D perhaps matches TRBD2 (6 bases). The CDR3 is 19 amino acids. V lost 7 bases to trimming and J lost 2 bases, with 28 bases between them. From germline, CDR1 is WNHNN and CDR2 SYGVQD (reference sequence). The CDR3 loop is CASTPNPGDQRRTTDTQYF. CDR3 nucleotides: TGCGCCAGCACTCCCAATCCGGGGGACCAGCGACGAACCACAGATACGCAGTATTTT.

This clone was observed a single time. The rearrangement joins TRBV18 to TRBJ1-2; 10 bases map to TRBD1. V lost 6 bases and J lost 6; bases outside the gene matches: 10. The CDR3 is 15 residues long. Germline V gene data show CDR1 as KGHSH and CDR2 as LQKENI. CDR3 residues: CASSLGLTGGHGYTF. The CDR3 DNA is TGTGCCAGCTCCCTAGGATTGACAGGGGGCCATGGCTACACCTTC.

CDR3 in DNA: TGTGCCAGCAGTTTTACACAGGGGGCGTCTTCACCCCTCCACTTT. It encodes CASSFTQGASSPLHF. The gene calls are TRBV28 and TRBJ1-6; 9 bases are shared with TRBD1. J was trimmed by 9 bases and V by 3 bases; bases with no gene match: 6. This CDR3 is built from 15 residues. Germline V gene sequence: CDR1 MDHEN, CDR2 SYDVKM.

The chain combines TRBV7-3 with TRBJ2-7; 8 bases agree with TRBD2. This CDR3 is built from 16 residues. Germline V lookup: CDR1 SGHTA, CDR2 FQGTGA. Unmatched junction bases numbered 8, after V lost 2 bases and J lost 2 bases. CDR3 sequence reads: CASSLPGGPAPYEQYF. The CDR3 DNA sequence: TGTGCCAGCAGCTTACCGGGAGGGCCGGCGCCCTACGAGCAGTACTTC.

The V and J genes are TRBV5-8 and TRBJ1-4; maybe TRBD1 (6 bases). CDR1 SGHTS and CDR2 YDEGEE come from the germline V gene. V was trimmed by 0 bases and J by 8 bases, leaving 20 bases between them. The CDR3 extends over 17 amino acids. The CDR3 reads CASSLAEDSLRPEKLFF. The CDR3 nucleotides read TGTGCCAGCAGCTTGGCCGAGGACAGCCTGCGCCCGGAAAAACTGTTTTTT.

The chain recombines TRBV5-1 with TRBJ1-1; D perhaps matches TRBD1 (6 bases). V shed 4 bases and J shed 2 bases, with 15 bases lying between them. The V gene's germline CDR1 is SGHRS and CDR2 YFSETQ. CDR3 length: 15 residues. In DNA form, the CDR3 reads TGCGCCAGCAGCCCGGGGGGGGCCCTCAACACTGAAGCTTTCTTT. This translates into CASSPGGALNTEAFF. Drawing the rest from reference TRBV5-1 and TRBJ1-1, the complete variable domain is KAGVTQTPRYLIKTRGQQVTLSCSPISGHRSVSWYQQTPGQGLQFLFEYFSETQRNKGNFPGRFSGRQFSNSRSEMNVSTLELGDSALYLCASSPGGALNTEAFFGQGTRLTVV.

The chain links TRBV7-6 to TRBJ2-1; the match to TRBD2 covers 8 bases. The V segment lost 1 base and the J segment 7 bases; nucleotides outside the gene matches: 6. This CDR3 spans 15 amino acids. Germline CDR1 is SGHVS and CDR2 is FNYEAQ. The CDR3 DNA follows: TGTGCCAGCAGCTTAGTTGGCGGGAGGTCAAATGAGCAGTTCTTC. Amino acids: CASSLVGGRSNEQFF.

The rearrangement joins TRBV30 to TRBJ1-2, with 7 bases aligning to TRBD1. Germline CDR1 reads GTSNPN; CDR2 reads SVGIG (reference sequence). The CDR3 loop spans 11 amino acids. The junction had 6 bases not matched to a gene; V was cut back by 6 bases and J by 8 bases. The DNA of the CDR3 is TGTGCCTGTTTGACAGGGAACGGCTACACCTTC. Translated, it gives CACLTGNGYTF.

This chain links TRBV18 with TRBJ2-7; the D is unclear. The length of the CDR3 is 12 residues. V lost 4 bases and J 1 base, leaving 5 bases between the germline ends. Germline assignment: CDR1 KGHSH and CDR2 LQKENI. The CDR3 is CASSLLSYEQYF. CDR3 nucleotides: TGTGCCAGCTCACTCCTATCCTACGAGCAGTACTTC.

The chain links TRBV6-5 to TRBJ2-7; D ambiguous. Germline V gene data show CDR1 as MNHEY and CDR2 as SVGAGI. There are 11 residues in the CDR3. V lost 9 bases, J lost 3 bases, and 9 bases lay in between. The CDR3 bases are TGTGCCAGACTTCCCCTCTACGAGCAGTACTTC. This codes for CARLPLYEQYF.

The chain couples TRBV27 to TRBJ2-5, with D perhaps TRBD1 (6 bases). Trimming left V 6 bases short and J 5 bases short, with 19 bases between. CDR3 length equals 15 residues. Per the germline V gene, CDR1 is MNHEY and CDR2 is SMNVEV (reference sequence). The DNA of the CDR3 is TGTGCCAGCAGGCAACAGGGCAGGGCGTTGGAGACCCAGTACTTC. Translated, it gives CASRQQGRALETQYF.

The chain links TRBV5-1 to TRBJ2-7; D possibly corresponds to TRBD2 (6 bases). Looked up from germline, CDR1 is SGHRS and CDR2 is YFSETQ. V was shortened by 0 bases and J by 1 base, with 11 bases between the two germline ends. The CDR3 runs 15 residues. The CDR3 coding sequence is TGCGCCAGCAGCTTGGTACGGGAGTCATCCTACGAGCAGTACTTC. Amino acids: CASSLVRESSYEQYF. The whole variable domain, filled in from reference TRBV5-1 and TRBJ2-7, reads KAGVTQTPRYLIKTRGQQVTLSCSPISGHRSVSWYQQTPGQGLQFLFEYFSETQRNKGNFPGRFSGRQFSNSRSEMNVSTLELGDSALYLCASSLVRESSYEQYFGPGTRLTVT.

This sequence joins TRBV3-1 (or the pseudogene TRBV3-2) and TRBJ2-7; TRBD2 aligns across 12 bases. The CDR3 loop spans 16 amino acids. J was trimmed by 6 bases and V by 1 base; bases with no gene match: 7. Germline V gene data show CDR1 as LGHDT and CDR2 as YNNKEL (reference sequence). CDR3 sequence: CASSQGLAGGPGEQYF. DNA of the CDR3: TGTGCCAGCAGCCAAGGGCTAGCGGGAGGGCCCGGCGAGCAGTACTTC.

The rearrangement joins TRBV19 to TRBJ2-7; the match to TRBD1 covers 9 bases. The length of the CDR3 is 15 residues. The germline gives CDR1 LNHDA, CDR2 SQIVND (reference sequence). Trimming at V came to 5 bases and at J to 2 bases, leaving 7 bases not matched to a gene. The CDR3 region is CASSSPGQGAYEQYF. The CDR3 coding sequence is TGTGCCAGTAGTTCGCCGGGACAGGGAGCCTACGAGCAGTACTTC.

The CDR3 spells CASSLSGGAGGYTF. In DNA, the CDR3 is TGTGCCAGCAGTTTATCAGGGGGTGCGGGTGGCTACACCTTC. The chain employs TRBV27 and TRBJ1-2; possibly TRBD1 for D (6 bases). Germline V gene data show CDR1 as MNHEY and CDR2 as SMNVEV (reference sequence). The CDR3 covers 14 residues. The V end lost 0 bases, the J end lost 7 bases, and 12 bases lay between the germline ends.

The chain couples TRBV28 to TRBJ1-2, with D tentatively TRBD1 (6 bases). Trimming stripped 6 bases from V and 4 bases from J, with 15 bases between. This CDR3 is 14 amino acids long. Germline-derived CDR1 and CDR2 are MDHEN and SYDVKM. CDR3 nucleotides: TGTGCCAGCAGCCAACTCACAGGGACCTATGGCTACACCTTC. Translated: CASSQLTGTYGYTF.

This chain joins TRBV6-6 and TRBJ1-1, with no clear D. This CDR3 comprises 11 residues. V was pared by 3 bases and J by 6 bases, with 5 bases between. Germline V gives CDR1 MNHNY, CDR2 SVGAGI (reference sequence). The CDR3 DNA sequence: TGTGCCAGCAGTTATATAGCTGAAGCTTTCTTT. Its translation: CASSYIAEAFF.

This rearrangement joins TRBV7-9 to TRBJ2-1; 7 nucleotides agree with TRBD2. Unmatched junction bases numbered 5, after V lost 5 bases and J lost 4 bases. The CDR3 spans 14 residues. Germline-derived CDR1 and CDR2 are SEHNR and FQNEAQ (reference sequence). Here the CDR3 reads CASSLLAGYNEQFF. The CDR3 DNA reads TGTGCCAGCAGCCTGTTAGCGGGTTACAATGAGCAGTTCTTC.

The J gene is TRBJ2-1, the V gene TRBV9; no clear D. The V end was cut by 0 bases, the J end by 0 bases, with 7 bases between. The CDR3 totals 15 residues. CDR1 SGDLS and CDR2 YYNGEE come from the germline V gene. The CDR3 loop is CASSVAAASYNEQFF. Here the CDR3 DNA reads TGTGCCAGCAGCGTAGCTGCGGCCTCCTACAATGAGCAGTTCTTC.

The chain combines TRBV5-4 with TRBJ1-2, with a possible D match to TRBD1 (5 bases). Trimming took 0 bases from V and 8 from J, leaving 14 bases between them. Germline CDR1 is SGHNT and CDR2 is YYREEE (reference sequence). This CDR3 comprises 14 residues. CDR3: CASSLEMGQRGYTF. The CDR3 region has the DNA TGTGCCAGCAGCTTGGAAATGGGGCAGAGAGGCTACACCTTC.